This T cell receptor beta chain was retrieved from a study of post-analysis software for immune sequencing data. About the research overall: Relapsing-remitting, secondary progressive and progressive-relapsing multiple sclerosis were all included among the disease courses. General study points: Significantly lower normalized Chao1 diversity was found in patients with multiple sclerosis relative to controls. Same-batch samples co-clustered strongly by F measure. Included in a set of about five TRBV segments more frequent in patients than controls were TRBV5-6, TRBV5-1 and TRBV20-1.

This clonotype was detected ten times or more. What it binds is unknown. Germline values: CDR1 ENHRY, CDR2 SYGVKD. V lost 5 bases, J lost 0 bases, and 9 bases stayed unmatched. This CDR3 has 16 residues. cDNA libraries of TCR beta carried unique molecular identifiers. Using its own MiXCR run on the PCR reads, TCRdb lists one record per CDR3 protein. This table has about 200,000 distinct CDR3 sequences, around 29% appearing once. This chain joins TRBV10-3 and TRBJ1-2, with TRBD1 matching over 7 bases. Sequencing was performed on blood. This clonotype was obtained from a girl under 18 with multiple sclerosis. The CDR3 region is CAISSDRDIANYGYTF. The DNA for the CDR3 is TGTGCCATCAGTTCCGACAGGGACATAGCTAACTATGGCTACACCTTC.